The rows below give T cell receptor beta chains drawn from one sample of a study of blood T cells in healthy people across ages. One entry per CDR3 protein, called by TCRdb with MiXCR from the 5' RACE reads. The sample has about 780,000 distinct CDR3 sequences; 46% are singletons. The sample consisted of blood. The receptors were gathered from a man aged 80 or over in good health. Each CDR3 is given with its conserved first and last residue. The D gene is left open where the match is weak. Part of the rows lack a size; the others show once, few, many or a class for expanded clones.

TRBJ1-1,NA,TRBV20-1,NA,TGCAGTGCTAGTAATTTCAACTTGGGCACTGAAGCTTTCTTT,CSASNFNLGTEAFF
TRBJ1-4,NA,TRBV20-1,NA,TGCAGTGCTGGGGACCCTCTGAGGGGTGAAAAACTGTTTTTT,CSAGDPLRGEKLFF
TRBJ1-6,TRBD1,TRBV5-1,few,TGCGCCAGCAGCGCGGACAGGGGGACTTCACCCCTCCACTTT,CASSADRGTSPLHF
TRBJ2-1,NA,TRBV10-3,NA,TGTGCCATCAGTGTAGTCCAGGACAATGAGCAGTTCTTC,CAISVVQDNEQFF
TRBJ2-2,NA,TRBV29-1,NA,TGCAGCGTTGACCTGGGCAGAAGTTCGAACACCGGGGAGCTGTTTTTT,CSVDLGRSSNTGELFF
TRBJ1-2,NA,TRBV12-3/TRBV12-4,many,TGTGCCAGCAGCCCCTCACCCAACCTCTATGGCTACACCTTC,CASSPSPNLYGYTF
TRBJ2-3,TRBD2,TRBV7-2,many,TGTGCCAGCAGCTTAGATGCGGGAGGTGGGGATACGCAGTATTTT,CASSLDAGGGDTQYF
TRBJ2-4,TRBD1,TRBV7-2,few,TGTGCCAGCAGCGACCGGGACAGGGGAGGGTTCGGCAAAAACATTCAGTACTTC,CASSDRDRGGFGKNIQYF
TRBJ2-1,TRBD1,TRBV2,NA,TGTGCCAGCAGTGATGGGGACAGCCAGAATGAGCAGTTCTTC,CASSDGDSQNEQFF
TRBJ2-2,TRBD1,TRBV13,NA,TGTGCCAGCCAGGGGGCGGACACCGGGGAGCTGTTTTTT,CASQGADTGELFF
TRBJ2-5,TRBD1,TRBV12-3/TRBV12-4,NA,TGTGCCAGCAGTTCCCCGGACAGGGACTGGGAGACCCAGTACTTC,CASSSPDRDWETQYF
TRBJ2-3,NA,TRBV10-3,few,TGTGCCATAATAACACGGGGCACAGATACGCAGTATTTT,CAIITRGTDTQYF
TRBJ1-2,NA,TRBV15,NA,TGTGCCACCAGCGCACGCACAGGGTCCCTTAACTATGGCTACACCTTC,CATSARTGSLNYGYTF
TRBJ2-1,NA,TRBV2,once,TGTGCCAGCAGTGGTGGAACCCGGCAGTTCTTC,CASSGGTRQFF
TRBJ1-3,TRBD1,TRBV5-1,few,TGCGCCAGCAGCTCTACGACAGGGATCTCTGGAAACACCATATATTTT,CASSSTTGISGNTIYF
TRBJ2-5,NA,TRBV29-1,once,TGCAGCGAGCTCCACAGTGGAGAGACCCAGTACTTC,CSELHSGETQYF
TRBJ2-5,TRBD1,TRBV20-1,few,TGCAGTGCTACAACAGGGGAAATGGACGAGACCCAGTACTTC,CSATTGEMDETQYF
TRBJ2-7,NA,TRBV21-1,NA,TGTGCCAGCAGCAACTGGAGTAAGGAACTCGAGCAGTACTTC,CASSNWSKELEQYF
TRBJ1-6,NA,TRBV27,NA,TGTGCCAGCAGGACACGCAGGAATTCACCCCTCCACTTT,CASRTRRNSPLHF
TRBJ2-1,NA,TRBV5-6,many,TGTGCCAGCAGCTTGCCGCCTTGGAGGGGACGGGCTTACAATGAGCAGTTCTTC,CASSLPPWRGRAYNEQFF
TRBJ2-3,TRBD2,TRBV27,NA,TGTGCCAGCAGTACAGAACTAGCGGGGTACACAGATACGCAGTATTTT,CASSTELAGYTDTQYF
TRBJ2-7,TRBD2,TRBV20-1,few,TGCAGTGCTAGAGACGGGAGCGGGAGAAACGAGCAGTACTTC,CSARDGSGRNEQYF
TRBJ2-7,TRBD2,TRBV5-1,NA,TGCGCCAGCAGCACGGGACTAGCGGGGAATTACAATGAGCAGTACTTC,CASSTGLAGNYNEQYF
TRBJ2-3,NA,TRBV7-2,NA,TGTGTCAGCAGCTCGCCCGTAGATACGCAGTATTTT,CVSSSPVDTQYF
TRBJ2-1,NA,TRBV7-9,NA,TGTGCCAGCAGCTTAGCCCTCTTCCTAGAGCAGTTCTTC,CASSLALFLEQFF
TRBJ1-1,NA,TRBV11-2,NA,TGTGCCAGCGCTCAGACAAGTGGCACTGAAGCTTTCTTT,CASAQTSGTEAFF
TRBJ2-1,TRBD2,TRBV12-3/TRBV12-4,NA,TGTGCCAGCAGGATAGCGGGACGCAATGAGCAGTTCTTC,CASRIAGRNEQFF
TRBJ2-7,NA,TRBV10-3,many,TGTGCCATCAGTGAGTCGTTCTCCGACAATGAGCAGTACTTC,CAISESFSDNEQYF
TRBJ1-1,NA,TRBV7-2,NA,TGTGCCAGCAGCTTAGCGTTACAGTCGAACACTGAAGCTTTCTTT,CASSLALQSNTEAFF
TRBJ2-1,TRBD1,TRBV19,NA,TGTGCCAGTAGTATTTTGGGACAGGGTAGCAATGAGCAGTTCTTC,CASSILGQGSNEQFF
TRBJ2-1,TRBD2,TRBV20-1,many,TGCAGTGCTGAGACTAGCGGGATATACAATGAGCAGTTCTTC,CSAETSGIYNEQFF
TRBJ1-2,NA,TRBV9,few,TGTGCCAGCAGCGGTAAGGGGGGCGACTATGGCTACACCTTC,CASSGKGGDYGYTF
TRBJ2-7,NA,TRBV7-8,NA,TGTGCCAGCAGCTTAGTCTCGCGGACCGCGACCTACGAGCAGTACTTC,CASSLVSRTATYEQYF
TRBJ2-1,NA,TRBV20-1,many,TGCAGTGCTAGAGATCGGATCCCGGGACTTCGCCCCCCTGAGCAGTTCTTC,CSARDRIPGLRPPEQFF
TRBJ2-1,TRBD2,TRBV7-6,few,TGTGCCAGCAGCTTGGCGGGAGGGTCCAATGAGCAGTTCTTC,CASSLAGGSNEQFF
TRBJ1-6,NA,TRBV21-1,NA,TGTGCCAGCAGCACCATTGGGAGGCGCAGAACGGATAATTCACCCCTCCACTTT,CASSTIGRRRTDNSPLHF
TRBJ2-7,NA,TRBV29-1,NA,TGCAGCGTTGCAGGTAGCCCGGGGATCTACGAGCAGTACTTC,CSVAGSPGIYEQYF
TRBJ2-1,TRBD2,TRBV7-2,few,TGTGCCAGCAGCTTAGGGTGGGCTAGCGGGAGGCAATACAATGAGCAGTTCTTC,CASSLGWASGRQYNEQFF
TRBJ1-1,NA,TRBV12-3/TRBV12-4,NA,TGTGCCAGCAGCAGGGCCGCAAACACTGAAGCTTTCTTT,CASSRAANTEAFF
TRBJ1-1,TRBD1,TRBV3-1,few,TGTGCCAGCAGCCAACCCCAGGGGGGAGCTTTCTTT,CASSQPQGGAFF
TRBJ1-1,TRBD1,TRBV28,NA,TGTGCCCTGGCCGGGACAGGTCTTACTGAAGCTTTCTTT,CALAGTGLTEAFF
TRBJ1-6,TRBD1,TRBV5-1,NA,TGCGCCAGCAGCTCCTTAGGGGGCGAGAATTCACCCCTCCACTTT,CASSSLGGENSPLHF
TRBJ2-1,TRBD2,TRBV24-1,NA,TGTGCCACCAGTGATTTTGCAGCGGGAGTATGGGGTGAGCAGTTCTTC,CATSDFAAGVWGEQFF
TRBJ1-2,NA,TRBV20-1,NA,TGCAGTGCTAGAGGCGCAGGCGGCTCCGCCGACTATGGCTACACCTTC,CSARGAGGSADYGYTF
TRBJ2-1,NA,TRBV29-1,NA,TGCAGCGTTGACAGGTACGGGAATGAGCAGTTCTTC,CSVDRYGNEQFF
TRBJ1-5,NA,TRBV28,many,TGTGCCAGCAGTTTAAGGCCCTATGGGCAGGGAAACAATCAGCCCCAGCATTTT,CASSLRPYGQGNNQPQHF
TRBJ1-6,NA,TRBV10-2,NA,TGCGCCAGCAGTGAGAAAAGGTCCAGGACAGATAATTCACCCCTCCACTTT,CASSEKRSRTDNSPLHF
TRBJ1-2,NA,TRBV4-3,NA,TGCGCCAGCAGCCAGGAACAGCAGGACTATGGCTACACCTTC,CASSQEQQDYGYTF
TRBJ2-3,TRBD2,TRBV7-2,few,TGTGCCAGCAGCTACCCGACAGGGAGGTCTAGCGGGAGTATAGATACGCAGTATTTT,CASSYPTGRSSGSIDTQYF
TRBJ1-4,TRBD1,TRBV4-3,NA,TGCGCCAGCAGCCAATGGCAGGGGGAAGAAAAACTGTTTTTT,CASSQWQGEEKLFF
TRBJ2-7,TRBD1,TRBV15,NA,TGTGCCACCAGCAGAGACCTGGGGACAGGGTTGAACGAGCAGTACTTC,CATSRDLGTGLNEQYF
TRBJ2-3,NA,TRBV27,few,TGTGCCAGCAGAGGTCACGGGCCTAGCACAGATACGCAGTATTTT,CASRGHGPSTDTQYF
TRBJ2-1,TRBD2,TRBV12-3/TRBV12-4,NA,TGTGCCAGCAGTTTCCAGGGACTAGAGTACAATGAGCAGTTCTTC,CASSFQGLEYNEQFF
TRBJ2-3,TRBD2,TRBV29-1,once,TGCAGCGGTTGTTCACTAGCGGGGGGACGCGCGCAGTATTTT,CSGCSLAGGRAQYF
TRBJ2-1,TRBD1,TRBV5-1,few,TGCGCCAGCAGTGCGACAGGGGGAAACAATGAGCAGTTCTTC,CASSATGGNNEQFF
TRBJ1-2,TRBD1,TRBV5-1,NA,TGCGCCAGCAGCTTACTTCAGGGGGTGGTCTATGGCTACACCTTC,CASSLLQGVVYGYTF